Presented here are 22 T cell receptor beta chains from one specimen sequenced in a study of read filtering for tumor transcriptome and immune sequencing. Molecular barcoded adaptors covering alpha/delta and beta/gamma chains were used on 400 to 450 ng RNA. TCRdb independently ran MiXCR on the reads; one entry per CDR3 protein. The profile shows around 25,000 distinct CDR3 sequences, approximately 23% of them singletons. The sample comprised a population of CD138-negative cells sorted from bone marrow. These receptors were collected from a donor at least 40 years old with multiple myeloma.

Comments on this clonotype: The likely explanation is a read error, given a far larger clone one base away. The chain is built from TRBV5-6 and TRBJ1-1; unclear D gene. The CDR3 length is 13 residues. V gave up 3 bases and J gave up 3 bases, with 9 bases separating them. The germline gives CDR1 SGHDT, CDR2 YYEEEE. Written as DNA, the CDR3 is TGTGCCAGCAGCTCGGCCGGTCACACTGAAGCTTTCTTT. Translation: CASSSAGHTEAFF.

The table lists this clonotype with a few counts. V usage is TRBV28 and J usage is TRBJ1-2, with D possibly matching TRBD1 (5 bases). V was shortened by 7 bases and J by 7 bases, with 16 bases between the two germline ends. The V gene's germline CDR1 is MDHEN and CDR2 SYDVKM. CDR3 length: 13 amino acids. CDR3: CASIPQGGSGYTF. The CDR3 region has the DNA TGTGCCAGCATCCCGCAGGGAGGCTCTGGCTACACCTTC.

On this clonotype: A much larger clone is a single base away; this may be a read error. The chain carries TRBV2 and TRBJ1-4; D unclear. Germline V gene data show CDR1 as SNHLY and CDR2 as FYNNEI. This CDR3 is 13 amino acids long. Here the CDR3 reads CASGGTRNERLFF. The CDR3 coding sequence is TGTGCCAGCGGTGGCACTCGTAATGAAAGACTGTTTTTT. The entire variable domain, with the rest obtained from reference TRBV2 and TRBJ1-4, is as follows: EPEVTQTPSHQVTQMGQEVILRCVPISNHLYFYWYRQILGQKVEFLVSFYNNEISEKSEIFDDQFSVERPDGSNFTLKIRSTKLEDSAMYFCASGGTRNERLFFGSGTQLSVL.

This clonotype was picked up many times. The chain couples TRBV2 to TRBJ2-2; D ambiguous. This CDR3 has 14 amino acids. Trimming shortened V by 7 bases and J by 6 bases, and 15 bases separated the two germline ends. Per germline, CDR1 SNHLY and CDR2 FYNNEI. The CDR3 here is CASTRTQSAGELFF. The CDR3 coding sequence is TGTGCCAGCACTCGAACCCAGAGCGCCGGGGAGCTGTTTTTT.

The chain combines TRBV2 with TRBJ2-5; perhaps TRBD2 as D (6 bases). The CDR3 spans 14 residues. Germline values: CDR1 SNHLY, CDR2 FYNNEI. Deletions cut 11 bases from V and 2 bases from J, with 18 bases between. The CDR3 coding sequence is TGTGCCGGCAAGGAGGGGCTGGATCAAGAGACCCAGTACTTC. Translating gives CAGKEGLDQETQYF.

On this clonotype: At one boundary the junction diverges from the germline segment, which might be a read error. The chain links TRBV20-1 to TRBJ2-3; TRBD2 might be the D (7 bases). Germline lookup yields CDR1 DFQATT and CDR2 SNEGSKA (reference sequence). The CDR3 spans 17 residues. The chain's CDR3 is CSAREEGGGPSTGTQYF. The DNA for the CDR3 is TGCAGTGCTAGGGAAGAAGGGGGGGGGCCAAGCACAGGTACGCAGTATTTT.

Many counts were recorded for this clonotype. CDR3 residues: CASSLGGAPSYNEQFF. CDR3 DNA sequence: TGTGCCAGCAGCTTAGGTGGGGCTCCCTCCTACAATGAGCAGTTCTTC. The rearrangement uses TRBV7-9 and TRBJ2-1, with a tentative D call TRBD1 (5 bases). The CDR3 totals 16 residues. Trimming stripped 1 base from V and 0 bases from J, with 10 bases between. The germline CDR1 and CDR2 sequences are SEHNR and FQNEAQ (reference sequence).

This clonotype showed up many times. This chain connects TRBV20-1 to TRBJ1-1; D gene unclear. This CDR3 comprises 12 residues. Per germline, CDR1 DFQATT and CDR2 SNEGSKA (reference sequence). In DNA form, the CDR3 reads TGCAGCGCCGGCTTAGTCGGCACTGAAGCTTTCTTT. It codes for CSAGLVGTEAFF.

This clonotype has a handful of counts. The V call is TRBV20-1, the J call TRBJ1-2; TRBD1 matches at 7 bases. Germline-derived CDR1 and CDR2 are DFQATT and SNEGSKA (reference sequence). With 0 bases clipped from V and 4 bases from J, the junction kept 11 bases outside the gene matches. This CDR3 is built from 16 residues. CDR3 DNA sequence: TGCAGTGCTAGAGATCTGACAAGGGGGCCCTCCTATGGCTACACCTTC. Its translation: CSARDLTRGPSYGYTF.

This clonotype was seen a handful of times. A much larger clone lies a single base off, so this may be a read error. The J gene is TRBJ2-1, the V gene TRBV29-1, with TRBD2 identical over 11 bases. Germline loops: CDR1 SQVTM, CDR2 ANQGSEA. This CDR3 contains 16 residues. V gave up 4 bases and J gave up 2 bases; unmatched junction bases: 7. The DNA for the CDR3 is TGCAGCGTTGGAGACGTAGCGGGGGGGCCCTACAATGAGCAGTTCTTC. This translates into CSVGDVAGGPYNEQFF.

The chain is built from TRBV6-2 or TRBV6-3 and TRBJ1-5; D gene uncertain. V lost 0 bases to trimming and J lost 3 bases, with 9 bases between them. Germline CDR1 is MNHEY and CDR2 is SVGEGT. CDR3 length equals 15 residues. The CDR3 sequence is CASSYSGQVNQPQHF. In DNA, the CDR3 is TGTGCCAGCAGTTACTCAGGTCAAGTCAATCAGCCCCAGCATTTT.

J is TRBJ2-3 and V is TRBV27; tentatively, D is TRBD1 (6 bases). This CDR3 is 14 amino acids long. Germline CDR1 MNHEY, CDR2 SMNVEV (reference sequence). Trimming removed 4 bases at V and 6 bases at J, with 14 bases between. The CDR3 bases are TGTGCCAGCAGTTGGGACCCCAGGGGTGATACGCAGTATTTT. Translated: CASSWDPRGDTQYF.

In this sample, this clonotype turned up many times. The rearrangement links TRBV6-1 to TRBJ2-5; TRBD2 agrees at 10 bases. Trimming cost V 6 bases and J 2 bases; bases outside gene matches: 3. The CDR3 extends over 14 amino acids. Germline assignment: CDR1 MNHNS and CDR2 SASEGT. The CDR3 is CASSVSGGQETQYF. DNA for the CDR3: TGTGCCAGCAGCGTTAGCGGGGGGCAAGAGACCCAGTACTTC.

This clonotype was seen repeatedly, ten times or more. The CDR3: CSARGGTNEKLFF. The DNA of the CDR3 is TGCAGTGCTAGAGGGGGGACTAATGAAAAACTGTTTTTT. The V call is TRBV20-1, the J call TRBJ1-4; maybe TRBD1 (5 bases). This CDR3 has 13 residues. The germline gives CDR1 DFQATT, CDR2 SNEGSKA (reference sequence). Trimming shortened V by 1 base and J by 2 bases, and 5 bases separated the two germline ends.

In its sample, this clonotype was seen many times. V is TRBV5-4 and J is TRBJ2-1; possibly TRBD1 or TRBD2 for D (5 bases each). The CDR3 consists of 13 residues. V lost 3 bases, J lost 6 bases, and 10 bases lay in between. From germline, CDR1 is SGHNT and CDR2 YYREEE (reference sequence). This CDR3 reads CASSWGPSNEQFF. As DNA, the CDR3 is TGTGCCAGCAGCTGGGGACCCAGCAATGAGCAGTTCTTC.

This clonotype was seen a handful of times. The chain carries TRBV5-4 and TRBJ2-7; no firm D call. V lost 4 bases to trimming and J lost 5 bases, with 7 bases between them. The CDR3 is 11 residues long. Germline-derived CDR1 and CDR2 are SGHNT and YYREEE (reference sequence). CDR3 in amino acids: CASSEYNEQYF. The CDR3 nucleotides read TGTGCCAGCAGCGAGTACAACGAGCAGTACTTC. The whole variable domain, remainder taken from reference TRBV5-4 and TRBJ2-7, is ETGVTQSPTHLIKTRGQQVTLRCSSQSGHNTVSWYQQALGQGPQFIFQYYREEENGRGNFPPRFSGLQFPNYSSELNVNALELDDSALYLCASSEYNEQYFGPGTRLTVT.

This clonotype was recorded many times. The gene calls are TRBV4-1 and TRBJ2-3; possibly TRBD2 for D (6 bases). Trimming stripped 1 base from V and 2 bases from J, with 13 bases between. The CDR3 runs to 16 residues. Germline V gene data show CDR1 as MGHRA and CDR2 as YSYEKL. DNA of the CDR3: TGCGCCAGCAGCCAAGTTGATATGGGACTCACAGATACGCAGTATTTT. This codes for CASSQVDMGLTDTQYF.

This clonotype occurred a few times. The genes are TRBV30 and TRBJ1-5, with D uncertain. The CDR3 extends over 14 amino acids. Trimming removed 4 bases from V and 2 bases from J, with 12 bases in between. Germline V CDR1 and CDR2: GTSNPN, SVGIG (reference sequence). In DNA form, the CDR3 reads TGTGCCTGGACTCCCCGGGCGGGCAATCAGCCCCAGCATTTT. Translated, it gives CAWTPRAGNQPQHF.

Remarks on this clonotype: This clone may be a read error of a much larger clone one base away. V usage is TRBV28 and J usage is TRBJ1-5, with D perhaps matching TRBD1 (5 bases). This CDR3 has 14 amino acids. Per germline, CDR1 MDHEN and CDR2 SYDVKM. V shed 8 bases and J shed 5 bases, with 16 bases lying between them. The CDR3 loop reads CASASGGDHQPQHF. DNA of the CDR3: TGTGCCAGCGCAAGCGGGGGTGACCATCAGCCCCAGCATTTT.

A note on this clonotype: A much larger clone lies one base from this, so it may be a read error. V gene TRBV5-1 combines with J gene TRBJ1-1; tentative D call: TRBD1 (5 bases). Germline CDR1 SGHRS, CDR2 YFSETQ. Trimming cost V 1 base and J 5 bases, with 9 bases left between them. CDR3 length: 13 residues. The CDR3 sequence: CASSLRGTTEAFF. The CDR3 DNA follows: TGCGCCAGCAGCTTGAGGGGCACGACTGAAGCTTTCTTT.

As regards this clonotype: A read error may be the cause here, since a much bigger clone is one base away. V is TRBV7-3 and J is TRBJ2-2; unclear D gene. Germline V CDR1 and CDR2: SGHTA, FQGTGA. V was shortened by 5 bases and J by 6 bases, with 10 bases between the two germline ends. The CDR3 has 13 residues. CDR3 amino acids: CASSPRLAGELFF. CDR3 in DNA: TGTGCCAGCAGCCCCCGTTTAGCCGGGGAGCTGTTTTTT.

This clonotype was counted ten times or more. The genes are TRBV19 and TRBJ2-5; the D gene could be TRBD1 or TRBD2 (5 bases each). CDR1 is LNHDA and CDR2 is SQIVND in the germline V gene (reference sequence). CDR3 length: 15 amino acids. Trimming cost V 6 bases and J 4 bases, with 18 bases left between them. The CDR3 coding sequence is TGTGCCAGTAGCAAGGGTCAGAAGGGGAGAGAGACCCAGTACTTC. It is translated as CASSKGQKGRETQYF.